One sample yielded the 32 T cell receptor beta chains listed below, sequenced in a study of blood T cells in healthy people across ages (dated by TCRdb to the mid-2010s). Library preparation was by 5' RACE. Sequencer: Illumina HiSeq 2500. A second about 7 to 12 cycle PCR used a sample-barcoded 5' primer and a J-beta primer mix. TCRdb cleaned the public reads at Q25 with fastp, built clones with MiXCR and kept in-frame beta chains. Every CDR3 protein is listed once, alongside the most common genes and DNA of its rows. The sample table contains about 1,000,000 distinct CDR3 sequences; only one count was recorded for roughly 45% of them. Clones ranked in the top ten supply about 19% of the sample. The sample comprised blood. These TCRs come from a woman aged 60 to 75 in good health.

This clonotype was counted only a few times. The chain carries TRBV4-1 and TRBJ2-7; D possibly uses TRBD1 or TRBD2 (5 bases each). Per the germline V gene, CDR1 is MGHRA and CDR2 is YSYEKL. V dropped 0 bases and J dropped 4 bases, with 16 bases sitting between them. This CDR3 has 16 residues. CDR3 loop: CASSQDPAQGEYEQYF. In DNA form, the CDR3 reads TGCGCCAGCAGCCAAGATCCCGCTCAAGGGGAGTACGAGCAGTACTTC.

This clonotype came up many times. The J gene is TRBJ2-5, the V gene TRBV20-1; 7 nucleotides line up with TRBD1. CDR3 length equals 15 residues. V trimming: 1 base; J trimming: 1 base; junction bases outside the gene matches: 6. The V gene's germline CDR1 is DFQATT and CDR2 SNEGSKA (reference sequence). The CDR3: CSARVYRGSQETQYF. The CDR3 bases are TGCAGTGCTAGAGTTTACAGGGGTTCCCAAGAGACCCAGTACTTC.

This CDR3 is CAISASGGEYEQYF. The CDR3 bases are TGTGCCATCAGTGCTAGCGGGGGCGAATACGAGCAGTACTTC. The chain employs TRBV10-3 and TRBJ2-7; 10 bases agree with TRBD2. Germline values: CDR1 ENHRY, CDR2 SYGVKD. J lost 4 bases, V lost 4 bases, and 4 bases had no gene match. This CDR3 spans 14 amino acids.

In this sample, this clonotype turned up a few times. The chain joins TRBV5-1 to TRBJ2-5, with 7 nucleotides matching TRBD1. CDR1 and CDR2 from the germline V gene are SGHRS and YFSETQ. V lost 4 bases, J lost 5 bases, and 5 bases stayed unmatched. This CDR3 is 13 amino acids long. The CDR3 bases are TGCGCCAGCAGCCAGACAGGGCCCGAGACCCAGTACTTC. Protein product: CASSQTGPETQYF.

The CDR3, as DNA: TGCAGCGTTGGGGCGGGAGTCCCCTACGAGCAGTACTTC. Its protein is CSVGAGVPYEQYF. The chain recombines TRBV29-1 with TRBJ2-7; 7 nucleotides match TRBD2. Looked up from germline, CDR1 is SQVTM and CDR2 is ANQGSEA. Trimming removed 4 bases from V and 2 bases from J; junction bases left unmatched: 5. The length of the CDR3 is 13 residues.

This chain uses TRBV12-3 or TRBV12-4 with TRBJ2-5; 9 bases are a match to TRBD2. V lost 7 bases, J lost 1 base, and 7 bases stayed unmatched. This CDR3 has 15 residues. The CDR3 reads CASTIASGAQETQYF. The CDR3 DNA is TGTGCCAGCACCATAGCTAGCGGGGCCCAAGAGACCCAGTACTTC.

The rearrangement uses TRBV7-8 and TRBJ1-6, with D maybe TRBD1 (5 bases). CDR3 length: 18 amino acids. Germline-derived CDR1 and CDR2 are SGHVS and FQNEAQ. Trimming left V 4 bases short and J 0 bases short, with 16 bases between. The CDR3 loop is CASSSWGPSSSYNSPLHF. The CDR3 nucleotides are TGTGCCAGCAGCTCATGGGGACCTTCGAGCTCCTATAATTCACCCCTCCACTTT.

This clonotype was seen a few times. The chain is built from TRBV7-9 and TRBJ2-5, with 10 bases identical to TRBD1. Near its end, the DNA agrees better with TRBJ2-7, so the J call may be wrong. This CDR3 comprises 15 residues. Germline CDR1 reads SEHNR; CDR2 reads FQNEAQ (reference sequence). This chain's CDR3 is CASSPWTGGLYEQYF. The DNA of the CDR3 is TGTGCCAGCAGCCCCTGGACAGGGGGTCTCTACGAGCAGTACTTC.

This chain uses TRBV10-2 with TRBJ2-3, with TRBD2 matching over 9 bases. CDR1 and CDR2 from the germline V gene are WSHSY and SAAADI. J lost 6 bases, V lost 8 bases, and 18 bases had no gene match. The CDR3 has 17 amino acids. In DNA, the CDR3 is TGCGCCAGCTTTCCGTCCGCGGGAGGGCCCGGCGAGGATACGCAGTATTTT. It is translated as CASFPSAGGPGEDTQYF.

The rearrangement uses TRBV29-1 and TRBJ1-4; TRBD1 is a possible D gene (5 bases). Per germline, CDR1 SQVTM and CDR2 ANQGSEA. The CDR3 has 13 residues. The V and J ends lost 6 bases and 2 bases respectively, with 10 bases between them. CDR3 bases: TGCAGCGTCGCAGGGATGACTAATGAAAAACTGTTTTTT. Translated: CSVAGMTNEKLFF.

A few counts support this clonotype. The chain couples TRBV20-1 to TRBJ2-5, with D possibly TRBD2 on 6 matching bases. The J call is doubtful: the DNA matches TRBJ2-7 better. The CDR3 runs 13 residues. Germline V CDR1 and CDR2: DFQATT, SNEGSKA (reference sequence). The CDR3 region has the DNA TGCAGTGCTAGTCACGGGAGAGGGTCCGAGCAGTACTTC. This sequence encodes CSASHGRGSEQYF.

J is TRBJ2-3 and V is TRBV7-2, with TRBD2 identical over 11 bases. Losses at the gene ends were 3 bases for V and 5 bases for J; bases not matched to a gene: 7. The CDR3 is 16 amino acids. The germline V gene encodes CDR1 SGHTA and CDR2 FQGNSA. This CDR3 reads CASSLGLAVGLDTQYF. The CDR3 nucleotides are TGTGCCAGCAGCTTGGGACTAGCGGTAGGGTTAGATACGCAGTATTTT. Filled out from reference TRBV7-2 and TRBJ2-3, the complete variable domain reads GAGVSQSPSNKVTEKGKDVELRCDPISGHTALYWYRQSLGQGLEFLIYFQGNSAPDKSGLPSDRFSAERTGGSVSTLTIQRTQQEDSAVYLCASSLGLAVGLDTQYFGPGTRLTVL.

This clonotype has more than one count but fewer than ten. The V call is TRBV20-1, the J call TRBJ1-2, with a tentative D call TRBD1 (6 bases). The germline gives CDR1 DFQATT, CDR2 SNEGSKA (reference sequence). Trimming took off 3 bases at V and 4 bases at J, with 12 bases between the two ends. The CDR3 is made up of 13 amino acids. CDR3 amino acids: CSASGGQVYGYTF. The CDR3 nucleotides read TGCAGTGCTAGCGGGGGGCAGGTCTATGGCTACACCTTC.

Written as DNA, the CDR3 is TGCGCCAGCGGACCCTCCGGAGGGGGCTACACCTTC. It encodes CASGPSGGGYTF. The V gene is TRBV5-1, the J gene TRBJ1-2; D unresolved. The CDR3 runs 12 residues. The germline V and J ends were trimmed by 7 bases and 8 bases, with 15 bases remaining between them. Germline loops: CDR1 SGHRS, CDR2 YFSETQ.

This clonotype was detected ten times or more. This chain links TRBV27 with TRBJ2-7; TRBD1 aligns across 7 bases. In germline, CDR1 is MNHEY, CDR2 SMNVEV (reference sequence). This CDR3 region has 14 residues. Germline trimming cut 4 bases from V and 1 base from J; bases unmatched to any gene: 4. The CDR3 nucleotides read TGTGCCAGCAGTTCAGGACAGGCTTCCTACGAGCAGTACTTC. This sequence encodes CASSSGQASYEQYF.

As regards this clonotype: One junction end disagrees with the germline gene, perhaps due to a read error. CDR3 nucleotide sequence: TGTTCCAGCTGCCGGGACAGGGGGCAAGGGGCCAACGTCCTGACTTTC. Protein: CSSCRDRGQGANVLTF. The chain is built from TRBV2 and TRBJ2-6, with 12 bases aligning to TRBD1. This CDR3 is 16 amino acids long. Germline V gene sequence: CDR1 SNHLY, CDR2 FYNNEI.

This clonotype has only a few counts. The chain links TRBV29-1 to TRBJ2-7; tentative D call: TRBD2 (7 bases). Germline loops: CDR1 SQVTM, CDR2 ANQGSEA. V lost 6 bases, J lost 0 bases, and 12 bases lay in between. CDR3 length: 13 amino acids. The chain's CDR3 is CSVGLGGSYEQYF. In DNA form, the CDR3 reads TGCAGCGTAGGACTAGGGGGCTCCTACGAGCAGTACTTC.

This clonotype was recorded at least ten times. The chain recombines TRBV7-9 with TRBJ2-5; the match to TRBD1 covers 10 bases. The CDR3 has 15 residues. The germline V gene has CDR1 SEHNR and CDR2 FQNEAQ (reference sequence). The junction had 6 bases not matched to a gene; V was cut back by 5 bases and J by 3 bases. The CDR3 is CASSLRTGGKETQYF. DNA of the CDR3: TGTGCCAGCAGCCTACGGACAGGGGGAAAAGAGACCCAGTACTTC.

This clonotype was counted between two and nine times. The V gene is TRBV13, the J gene TRBJ2-5, with D unresolved. This CDR3 has 13 residues. In germline, CDR1 is PRHDT, CDR2 FYEKMQ (reference sequence). Trimming removed 3 bases from V and 5 bases from J, with 10 bases in between. The CDR3 DNA reads as TGTGCCAGCAGCTTCTCTAGTGTCGAGACCCAGTACTTC. Its protein product is CASSFSSVETQYF.

This clonotype has a handful of counts. The V gene is TRBV11-2, the J gene TRBJ2-5, with a tentative D call TRBD1 (6 bases). The J call may be mistaken, given a closer DNA end match to TRBJ2-7. The germline CDR1 and CDR2 sequences are SGHAT and FQNNGV. The CDR3 is 14 amino acids. CDR3 in DNA: TGTGCCAGCAGCGGACACAGGGAGATAAACGAGCAGTACTTC. Translating it yields CASSGHREINEQYF.

V gene TRBV29-1 combines with J gene TRBJ2-7; 7 bases align to TRBD1. CDR3 length: 12 amino acids. Germline V gives CDR1 SQVTM, CDR2 ANQGSEA. The V gene end was trimmed by 7 bases and the J gene end by 6 bases; junction bases not matched to a gene: 9. DNA of the CDR3: TGCAGCGCTGGGGACAGTTACTGCGAGCAGTACTTC. Its translation: CSAGDSYCEQYF.

This clonotype has just a few counts. The V and J genes are TRBV2 and TRBJ2-5, with 14 bases matching TRBD2. Germline V lookup: CDR1 SNHLY, CDR2 FYNNEI. The CDR3 totals 16 residues. J was trimmed by 2 bases and V by 10 bases; bases with no gene match: 9. Here the CDR3 reads CANSGLAGDLQETQYF. The CDR3 nucleotides read TGTGCCAACTCGGGACTAGCGGGAGACCTACAAGAGACCCAGTACTTC.

V is TRBV20-1 and J is TRBJ2-3, with a tentative D call TRBD2 (5 bases). In germline, CDR1 is DFQATT, CDR2 SNEGSKA (reference sequence). V was shortened by 4 bases and J by 2 bases, with 13 bases between the two germline ends. The CDR3 extends over 14 amino acids. Here the CDR3 reads CSAKTSFITDTQYF. The CDR3 DNA reads TGCAGTGCTAAAACTAGTTTTATCACAGATACGCAGTATTTT.

This clonotype appeared a single time. This chain connects TRBV7-9 to TRBJ1-1; maybe TRBD1 (5 bases). V was pared by 5 bases and J by 2 bases, with 15 bases between. The CDR3 is 15 amino acids. From germline, CDR1 is SEHNR and CDR2 FQNEAQ (reference sequence). Written as DNA, the CDR3 is TGTGCCAGCAGCCAACGGGGGAGCAAAAACACTGAAGCTTTCTTT. This codes for CASSQRGSKNTEAFF. Full variable domain (outside the CDR3, taken from reference TRBV7-9 and TRBJ1-1): DTGVSQNPRHKITKRGQNVTFRCDPISEHNRLYWYRQTLGQGPEFLTYFQNEAQLEKSRLLSDRFSAERPKGSFSTLEIQRTEQGDSAMYLCASSQRGSKNTEAFFGQGTRLTVV.

This chain uses TRBV12-3 or TRBV12-4 with TRBJ2-1, with 7 bases that match TRBD2. The J call may be in error: the DNA end matches TRBJ2-7 better. The CDR3 covers 17 residues. The CDR3 loop reads CASSLAASGVSYNEQYF. The CDR3 DNA follows: TGTGCCAGCAGTTTAGCGGCCAGCGGGGTCTCCTACAATGAGCAGTACTTC.

V is TRBV7-9 and J is TRBJ2-1, with 7 bases identical to TRBD2. Per the germline V gene, CDR1 is SEHNR and CDR2 is FQNEAQ (reference sequence). This CDR3 has 15 amino acids. With V trimmed by 1 base and J by 3 bases, 3 bases remained unmatched. CDR3 in DNA: TGTGCCAGCAGCTTAGGAGGGAGGGACTACAATGAGCAGTTCTTC. Protein sequence: CASSLGGRDYNEQFF.

This clonotype was detected only a few times. The gene calls are TRBV20-1 and TRBJ2-1, with 12 bases that match TRBD2. The germline gives CDR1 DFQATT, CDR2 SNEGSKA (reference sequence). V lost 0 bases and J lost 6; bases outside the gene matches: 6. The CDR3 extends over 16 amino acids. The CDR3 reads CSARDARLAGVNEQFF. CDR3 nucleotide sequence: TGCAGTGCTAGAGATGCTCGACTAGCGGGGGTCAATGAGCAGTTCTTC.

The sample holds a few counts of this clonotype. The genes are TRBV6-1 and TRBJ1-2; maybe TRBD1 (6 bases). The CDR3 loop spans 13 amino acids. V lost 3 bases to trimming and J lost 4 bases, with 9 bases between them. Germline CDR1 and CDR2: MNHNS and SASEGT. Here the CDR3 reads CASSEARGYGYTF. Here the CDR3 DNA reads TGTGCCAGCAGTGAGGCCAGGGGCTATGGCTACACCTTC.

J is TRBJ2-1 and V is TRBV9, with 9 bases matching TRBD1. The CDR3 has 14 residues. V lost 2 bases, J lost 9 bases, and 6 bases stayed unmatched. Germline V lookup: CDR1 SGDLS, CDR2 YYNGEE. CDR3 residues: CASSVQTGGGEQFF. CDR3 in DNA: TGTGCCAGCAGCGTCCAGACAGGGGGGGGTGAGCAGTTCTTC.

This clonotype came up a few times. The chain combines TRBV6-5 with TRBJ2-1; D may be TRBD2 (5 bases). Between the trimmed V and J ends, which lost 0 bases and 7 bases, there was a span of 13 bases. CDR1 is MNHEY and CDR2 is SVGAGI in the germline V gene. The CDR3 runs 15 residues. In DNA, the CDR3 is TGTGCCAGCAGTTACTCGGGAGTTAGGGAAAATGAGCAGTTCTTC. Its translation is CASSYSGVRENEQFF.

There are a few counts of this clonotype. A junction boundary mismatches the germline segment, possibly from a read error. J is TRBJ1-5 and V is TRBV27, with 8 bases matching TRBD1. There are 15 residues in the CDR3. Germline CDR1 is MNHEY and CDR2 is SMNVEV (reference sequence). The DNA of the CDR3 is TGTGCCAGCAGTCCCAGGACAGGGAGCAAGCAGCCCCAGCATTTT. Translated: CASSPRTGSKQPQHF.

This clonotype was detected only a few times. The chain links TRBV7-2 to TRBJ2-7; weak D call: TRBD2 (5 bases). CDR3 length equals 15 residues. Germline loops: CDR1 SGHTA, CDR2 FQGNSA. The V and J ends lost 2 bases and 2 bases respectively, with 13 bases between them. CDR3 sequence (DNA): TGTGCCAGCAGCTTACTAAGCGGCCACACCTACGAGCAGTACTTC. This encodes CASSLLSGHTYEQYF. Supplemented by reference TRBV7-2 and TRBJ2-7, the full variable domain reads GAGVSQSPSNKVTEKGKDVELRCDPISGHTALYWYRQSLGQGLEFLIYFQGNSAPDKSGLPSDRFSAERTGGSVSTLTIQRTQQEDSAVYLCASSLLSGHTYEQYFGPGTRLTVT.